This T cell receptor (beta chain) was found in a study of OX40 agonist ivuxolimab in advanced cancers. Study-wide results and limits: Some nonresponders likewise displayed low normalized T-cell clonal expansion. Averaged across samples, CD8+ T cells carried more expanded clones than CD4+ did. The antigens recognized by the expanded peripheral T cells, that is their antigen specificity, were not determined.

This CDR3 comprises 13 residues. The ends were cut back, 0 bases at V and 1 base at J, with 5 bases in the middle. Germline CDR1 reads SGHDT; CDR2 reads YYEEEE. This clone was seen just once. The antigen remains unidentified. The sample holds other DNA sequences that translate to the same CDR3. Sequencing used immunoSEQ multiplex PCR; TCRdb keeps in-frame clones, though not all of them. This sample has about 68,000 clones; about 89% occur once, and the top ten carry more than 4.5%. J is TRBJ2-7 and V is TRBV5-6; D remains ambiguous. This receptor was taken from an adult with an advanced solid tumor such as melanoma, head and neck, liver or kidney cancer. The starting material was CD4+ or CD8+ T cells sorted from blood, obtained in a trial of the OX40 agonist ivuxolimab. This CDR3 is CASSLGHSYEQYF. The CDR3 DNA reads TGTGCCAGCAGCTTGGGGCATTCCTACGAGCAGTACTTC.